The 17 T cell receptor beta chains below come from one sample, sequenced in a study of beta chain features in type 1 diabetes. Study outcomes and limitations: Shortening of TCRB CDR3s, moderate but significant, appeared in all four CD4+ subsets of Type 1 diabetes patients.

The isolated RNA, all of it, was reverse transcribed, so expressed TCRB transcripts were what got sequenced. Some clones are missing from TCRdb's copy, which holds only in-frame ones; the method was immunoSEQ multiplex PCR. The sample carries hundreds of thousands of clones, around 13% recorded once. For these TCRs, the target antigens are not known. The material sequenced was naive CD4+ T cells from blood. The receptor source for this set is a woman in her late teens or twenties with type 1 diabetes.

In its sample, this clone was seen once. The chain links TRBV6-5 to TRBJ2-1, with 7 bases lining up with TRBD1. The CDR3 totals 14 residues. Germline lookup yields CDR1 MNHEY and CDR2 SVGAGI. V lost 7 bases to trimming and J lost 3 bases; unmatched junction nucleotides: 6. For the CDR3, the DNA is TGTGCCAGCACCCGACAGGGAATCTACAATGAGCAGTTCTTC. Protein sequence: CASTRQGIYNEQFF.

The sample holds a few counts of this clone. J is TRBJ1-1 and V is TRBV11-2, with a possible D match to TRBD1 (6 bases). Trimming shortened V by 5 bases and J by 4 bases, and 17 bases separated the two germline ends. CDR3 length: 15 amino acids. Germline CDR1 reads SGHAT; CDR2 reads FQNNGV. In DNA form, the CDR3 reads TGTGCCAGCAGCGCCCACCCCAGGGGCGGCACTGAAGCTTTCTTT. Its protein product is CASSAHPRGGTEAFF.

This clone was recorded a few times. V and J are TRBV5-4 and TRBJ1-2; D is unclear. CDR1 is SGHNT and CDR2 is YYREEE in the germline V gene (reference sequence). Trimming pared 0 bases from V and 4 bases from J, leaving 13 bases between. The CDR3 runs to 15 residues. The DNA for the CDR3 is TGTGCCAGCAGCTTGGGGGCATCGCAGGCCTATGGCTACACCTTC. This translates into CASSLGASQAYGYTF.

The genes are TRBV5-1 and TRBJ1-4; 7 bases align to TRBD1. The CDR3 runs 16 residues. Germline trimming cut 2 bases from V and 10 bases from J; bases unmatched to any gene: 14. The germline V gene has CDR1 SGHRS and CDR2 YFSETQ. CDR3 sequence (DNA): TGCGCCAGCAGCTTACAGAGGGACAGCTCCCTTGGAAAACTGTTTTTT. This sequence encodes CASSLQRDSSLGKLFF. The full variable domain, completed using reference TRBV5-1 and TRBJ1-4, is KAGVTQTPRYLIKTRGQQVTLSCSPISGHRSVSWYQQTPGQGLQFLFEYFSETQRNKGNFPGRFSGRQFSNSRSEMNVSTLELGDSALYLCASSLQRDSSLGKLFFGSGTQLSVL.

The chain recombines TRBV11-2 with TRBJ1-4, with TRBD1 matching 7 bases. With 5 bases clipped from V and 8 bases from J, the junction kept 11 bases outside the gene matches. The CDR3 runs 15 residues. In germline, CDR1 is SGHAT, CDR2 FQNNGV. The CDR3 loop is CASSAQTGMGEKLFF. DNA of the CDR3: TGTGCCAGCAGCGCCCAGACAGGGATGGGCGAAAAACTGTTTTTT.

In its sample, this clone was seen a few times. The sample holds other DNA sequences that translate to the same CDR3. This chain joins TRBV5-4 and TRBJ2-1; 11 positions match TRBD1. The CDR3 sequence is 15 residues long. Germline V CDR1 and CDR2: SGHNT, YYREEE (reference sequence). The ends lost 5 bases at V and 3 bases at J; junction bases unmatched: 4. The CDR3: CASSSGTGGYNEQFF. The CDR3 nucleotides are TGTGCCAGCAGTTCCGGGACAGGGGGCTACAATGAGCAGTTCTTC.

The CDR3 DNA is TGCGCCAGCAGCGTAACAGGGGTACGAGAGACCCAGTACTTC. Translation: CASSVTGVRETQYF. The chain joins TRBV5-1 to TRBJ2-5; TRBD1 aligns across 7 bases. CDR1 and CDR2 from the germline V gene are SGHRS and YFSETQ. CDR3 size: 14 residues. With 4 bases clipped from V and 4 bases from J, the junction kept 7 bases outside the gene matches.

The CDR3 nucleotides are TGTGCCAGCAGCGTGGCAGGGGGCGTCTATGGCTACACCTTC. Translated: CASSVAGGVYGYTF. V is TRBV9 and J is TRBJ1-2, with 8 bases fitting TRBD1. The CDR3 has 14 amino acids. Trimming cost V 2 bases and J 4 bases; bases outside gene matches: 4. The V gene's germline CDR1 is SGDLS and CDR2 YYNGEE.

This clone occurred a few times. This rearrangement joins TRBV6-5 to TRBJ2-1; 7 bases align to TRBD1. Germline V gives CDR1 MNHEY, CDR2 SVGAGI. The V segment lost 6 bases and the J segment 7 bases; nucleotides outside the gene matches: 6. This CDR3 is 13 amino acids long. The CDR3 coding sequence is TGTGCCAGCAGCCAGCTCAGGGGGAATGAGCAGTTCTTC. It encodes CASSQLRGNEQFF.

V usage is TRBV28 and J usage is TRBJ1-4; TRBD1 matches 7 bases. Germline V gives CDR1 MDHEN, CDR2 SYDVKM. V lost 6 bases to trimming and J lost 5 bases; unmatched junction nucleotides: 6. This CDR3 comprises 14 residues. CDR3 in DNA: TGTGCCAGCAGCCAGGGACAGAACAATGAAAAACTGTTTTTT. This translates into CASSQGQNNEKLFF. Full variable domain (outside the CDR3, taken from reference TRBV28 and TRBJ1-4): DVKVTQSSRYLVKRTGEKVFLECVQDMDHENMFWYRQDPGLGLRLIYFSYDVKMKEKGDIPEGYSVSREKKERFSLILESASTNQTSMYLCASSQGQNNEKLFFGSGTQLSVL.

This chain connects TRBV7-3 to TRBJ2-3; TRBD2 might be the D (7 bases). From germline, CDR1 is SGHTA and CDR2 FQGTGA. V was pared by 5 bases and J by 4 bases, with 13 bases between. The CDR3 is 14 amino acids. The DNA of the CDR3 is TGTGCCAGCAGCGCCCGGCGGGGGCCAGATACGCAGTATTTT. Residues: CASSARRGPDTQYF.

This clone was picked up a small number of times. Here the CDR3 reads CASSLDGRETNEQFF. CDR3 in DNA: TGTGCCAGCAGCCTAGATGGGCGGGAGACGAATGAGCAGTTCTTC. The gene calls are TRBV7-2 and TRBJ2-1; TRBD2 agrees at 7 bases. The V gene's germline CDR1 is SGHTA and CDR2 FQGNSA. This CDR3 contains 15 residues. J lost 7 bases, V lost 5 bases, and 11 bases had no gene match.

This rearrangement joins TRBV28 to TRBJ2-3, with D perhaps TRBD1 (6 bases). CDR3 length equals 15 residues. CDR1 is MDHEN, CDR2 SYDVKM, per germline. With 5 bases removed from V and 0 bases from J, the gap between germline ends came to 12 bases. CDR3 bases: TGTGCCAGCAGTCGTGGGGGACACAGCACAGATACGCAGTATTTT. As protein: CASSRGGHSTDTQYF.

This clone showed up just a few times. The chain links TRBV28 to TRBJ2-7; D might be TRBD2 (5 bases). The CDR3 is 12 residues long. The V end lost 4 bases, the J end lost 1 base, and 5 bases lay between the germline ends. Germline V lookup: CDR1 MDHEN, CDR2 SYDVKM. CDR3: CASSWESYEQYF. The CDR3 bases are TGTGCCAGCAGTTGGGAGTCCTACGAGCAGTACTTC.

There are a few counts of this clone. The chain recombines TRBV9 with TRBJ2-1; 8 bases agree with TRBD1. With V trimmed by 4 bases and J by 7 bases, 10 bases remained unmatched. In germline, CDR1 is SGDLS, CDR2 YYNGEE. The CDR3 sequence is 15 residues long. The CDR3 coding sequence is TGTGCCAGCAGCCCTGGACAGGGTATTCGGAATGAGCAGTTCTTC. This encodes CASSPGQGIRNEQFF.

This clone showed up just a few times. The V gene is TRBV7-7, the J gene TRBJ2-5; D unclear. Germline-derived CDR1 and CDR2 are SSHAT and FNYEAQ (reference sequence). This CDR3 is 13 amino acids long. Trimming left V 4 bases short and J 5 bases short, with 11 bases between. CDR3 in amino acids: CASSSTWRETQYF. CDR3 DNA sequence: TGTGCCAGCAGCTCTACATGGCGGGAGACCCAGTACTTC.

This clone was observed a few times. The chain has TRBV7-9 and TRBJ1-1; 8 bases match TRBD1. The CDR3 consists of 15 residues. The germline V gene encodes CDR1 SEHNR and CDR2 FQNEAQ (reference sequence). Trimming removed 4 bases from V and 5 bases from J; junction bases left unmatched: 9. CDR3 residues: CASSSMTGVGTEAFF. The CDR3 DNA reads TGTGCCAGCAGCTCAATGACAGGGGTAGGGACTGAAGCTTTCTTT.